The 29 T cell receptor beta chains in this list originate from one sample, sequenced in a study of cytomegalovirus exposure and HLA in healthy donors. With 60 Vbeta and 13 Jbeta primers, the PCR was carried out. Sequencing used immunoSEQ multiplex PCR; TCRdb keeps in-frame clones, though not all of them. The data contain about 31,000 clones, roughly 67% of them singletons. Material: PBMCs. These receptors all stem from a man aged 35-49 years in good health and CMV-seropositive.

For the CDR3, the DNA is TGTGCCAGCAGTTACTCGGAGGGACCCCTCCACTTT. Translation gives CASSYSEGPLHF. The gene calls are TRBV6-5 and TRBJ1-6; D remains ambiguous. CDR1 and CDR2 from the germline V gene are MNHEY and SVGAGI. The CDR3 runs 12 residues. Trimming left V 0 bases short and J 12 bases short, with 6 bases between.

V gene TRBV29-1 combines with J gene TRBJ2-2, with TRBD2 matching 16 bases. CDR3 length: 15 residues. With 6 bases clipped from V and 5 bases from J, the junction kept 3 bases outside the gene matches. Germline CDR1 is SQVTM and CDR2 is ANQGSEA. DNA of the CDR3: TGCAGCGTGGGGACTAGCGGGGGGGCAACCGGGGAGCTGTTTTTT. Its translation is CSVGTSGGATGELFF.

This chain joins TRBV6-5 and TRBJ2-7, with 10 bases lining up with TRBD2. Unmatched junction bases numbered 5, after V lost 2 bases and J lost 1 base. CDR3 length: 16 amino acids. Germline CDR1 reads MNHEY; CDR2 reads SVGAGI. The CDR3 loop reads CASSYHTSGASYEQYF. The CDR3, as DNA: TGTGCCAGCAGTTACCACACTAGCGGGGCTTCCTACGAGCAGTACTTC.

The chain uses TRBV5-4 and TRBJ2-5; possibly TRBD2 for D (6 bases). The V gene lost 2 bases and the J gene lost 5 bases, with 10 bases spanning the gap. Germline CDR1 SGHNT, CDR2 YYREEE (reference sequence). This CDR3 spans 13 amino acids. The CDR3 DNA reads as TGTGCCAGCAGCTTCGGGACTGACGAGACCCAGTACTTC. Translation: CASSFGTDETQYF.

This clone was recorded a few times. The rearrangement links TRBV7-9 to TRBJ2-3, with D possibly matching TRBD1 (5 bases). This CDR3 spans 14 amino acids. Trimming pared 3 bases from V and 2 bases from J, leaving 9 bases between. Germline-derived CDR1 and CDR2 are SEHNR and FQNEAQ (reference sequence). CDR3 DNA: TGTGCCAGCAGCTTGGACATTTACACAGATACGCAGTATTTT. As protein: CASSLDIYTDTQYF.

Remarks on this clone: A junction boundary mismatches the germline segment, possibly from a read error. This chain uses TRBV27 with TRBJ2-7, with a weak D call TRBD1 (6 bases). Germline CDR1 is MNHEY and CDR2 is SMNVEV (reference sequence). The length of the CDR3 is 15 residues. CDR3 sequence reads: CASGLTGAPSYEQYF. CDR3 DNA: TGTGCCAGCGGTTTGACAGGTGCCCCATCCTACGAGCAGTACTTC.

The chain couples TRBV5-1 to TRBJ2-1; maybe TRBD1 (6 bases). Deletions cut 0 bases from V and 3 bases from J, with 7 bases between. The CDR3 has 14 amino acids. The V gene's germline CDR1 is SGHRS and CDR2 YFSETQ. CDR3 region: CASSLADSYNEQFF. For the CDR3, the DNA is TGCGCCAGCAGCTTGGCGGACAGCTACAATGAGCAGTTCTTC.

The J gene is TRBJ2-3, the V gene TRBV10-3; TRBD1 matches at 7 bases. Trimming at V came to 9 bases and at J to 5 bases, leaving 11 bases not matched to a gene. The CDR3 has 14 residues. The germline CDR1 and CDR2 sequences are ENHRY and SYGVKD. The CDR3 DNA sequence: TGTGCCATGCGACAGGGAAGAGATGGAGATACGCAGTATTTT. As protein: CAMRQGRDGDTQYF.

This clone was picked up one time. This chain connects TRBV21-1 to TRBJ1-1; the D call TRBD1 from the table was never checked on the DNA. TRBV21-1 is a pseudogene locus. CDR3 size: 15 residues. The CDR3, as DNA: TGTGCCAGCAGCAAGAACAGGGCGGCGGACACTGAAGCTTTCTTT. Translating it yields CASSKNRAADTEAFF.

The chain uses TRBV19 and TRBJ2-7, with TRBD1 identical over 10 bases. Trimming removed 1 base from V and 0 bases from J; junction bases left unmatched: 12. This CDR3 contains 19 residues. The V gene's germline CDR1 is LNHDA and CDR2 SQIVND (reference sequence). In DNA form, the CDR3 reads TGTGCCAGTAGTATAGGGGGAAGGACAGGGGGTAAGACCTCCTACGAGCAGTACTTC. It translates to CASSIGGRTGGKTSYEQYF.

The genes are TRBV5-6 and TRBJ2-3, with TRBD2 identical over 7 bases. The CDR3 has 15 residues. J gave up 3 bases and V 0 bases, and 4 bases lay outside the gene matches. Germline V lookup: CDR1 SGHDT, CDR2 YYEEEE. CDR3 nucleotides: TGTGCCAGCAGCTTGGGTCCTAGCGGTACAGATACGCAGTATTTT. Translated, it gives CASSLGPSGTDTQYF.

There are a few counts of this clone. The V and J genes are TRBV29-1 and TRBJ2-3, with 14 nucleotides matching TRBD2. The V segment lost 0 bases and the J segment 3 bases; nucleotides outside the gene matches: 5. Germline V gene lookup returns CDR1 SQVTM and CDR2 ANQGSEA. This CDR3 comprises 17 residues. The CDR3 loop reads CSVEDPTSGGATDTQYF. The DNA for the CDR3 is TGCAGCGTTGAAGATCCGACTAGCGGGGGGGCAACAGATACGCAGTATTTT.

The chain recombines TRBV2 with TRBJ1-3, with D perhaps TRBD1 (6 bases). The CDR3 spans 14 residues. Germline CDR1 and CDR2: SNHLY and FYNNEI. V lost 11 bases, J lost 0 bases, and 14 bases lay in between. The CDR3 region has the DNA TGTGCCTTAGAACAGGGTGACTCTGGAAACACCATATATTTT. This encodes CALEQGDSGNTIYF.

This clone was detected a few times. The V gene is TRBV6-4, the J gene TRBJ2-1; a weak D match, TRBD1 (6 bases). The CDR3 totals 14 residues. Germline assignment: CDR1 MRHNA and CDR2 SNTAGT. Trimming took 0 bases from V and 9 from J, leaving 12 bases between them. The CDR3 sequence is CASSDSSQGFEQFF. The CDR3 DNA is TGTGCCAGCAGTGACTCGAGTCAGGGGTTTGAGCAGTTCTTC.

The genes are TRBV7-9 and TRBJ1-6; 8 bases match TRBD1. Germline V gives CDR1 SEHNR, CDR2 FQNEAQ (reference sequence). The CDR3 length is 16 residues. Unmatched junction bases numbered 6, after V lost 5 bases and J lost 3 bases. The CDR3 reads CASSPDRANYNSPLHF. CDR3 sequence (DNA): TGTGCCAGCAGCCCGGACAGGGCCAACTATAATTCACCCCTCCACTTT.

CDR3 coding DNA: TGTGCCAGTAGTAGGGTCAGGGGACAGGGGGCGGACGAGCAGTACTTC. Amino acid sequence: CASSRVRGQGADEQYF. The chain carries TRBV19 and TRBJ2-7; 12 bases are a match to TRBD1. In germline, CDR1 is LNHDA, CDR2 SQIVND (reference sequence). V lost 4 bases and J lost 5; bases outside the gene matches: 9. This CDR3 spans 16 amino acids.

This chain links TRBV15 with TRBJ2-1, with no clear D. The germline V and J ends were trimmed by 2 bases and 8 bases, with 10 bases remaining between them. The V gene's germline CDR1 is LNHNV and CDR2 YYDKDF (reference sequence). The CDR3 is 13 amino acids. Here the CDR3 reads CATSRTPGYEQFF. As DNA, the CDR3 is TGTGCCACCAGCAGAACACCAGGTTATGAGCAGTTCTTC.

A single count supports this clone. The V and J genes are TRBV11-2 and TRBJ2-5; 8 bases match TRBD1. The germline V gene has CDR1 SGHAT and CDR2 FQNNGV. The V gene end was trimmed by 6 bases and the J gene end by 4 bases; junction bases not matched to a gene: 10. The CDR3 is 15 amino acids. The CDR3 DNA is TGTGCCAGCAGTGCGACGGGACAGGAGGGAGAGACCCAGTACTTC. Translating gives CASSATGQEGETQYF.

The V call is TRBV6-5, the J call TRBJ1-2; 10 bases are shared with TRBD1. The V and J ends lost 0 bases and 8 bases, in that order; junction bases with no gene match: 6. CDR3 length: 15 residues. The germline CDR1 and CDR2 sequences are MNHEY and SVGAGI. Written as DNA, the CDR3 is TGTGCCAGCAGTTACTCCGGGGGACAGGGGCAGGGCTACACCTTC. This gives the protein CASSYSGGQGQGYTF.

This clone was observed a handful of times. The DNA of the CDR3 is TGTGCCAGTAGCCCTGGACAGGGGGCGAGCCCCAAAGAAAAACTGTTTTTT. Encoded protein: CASSPGQGASPKEKLFF. The rearrangement joins TRBV19 to TRBJ1-4; 11 bases align to TRBD1. Germline CDR1 and CDR2: LNHDA and SQIVND (reference sequence). The junction had 14 bases not matched to a gene; V was cut back by 6 bases and J by 8 bases. The CDR3 runs to 17 residues. Full variable domain (outside the CDR3, taken from reference TRBV19 and TRBJ1-4): DGGITQSPKYLFRKEGQNVTLSCEQNLNHDAMYWYRQDPGQGLRLIYYSQIVNDFQKGDIAEGYSVSREKKESFPLTVTSAQKNPTAFYLCASSPGQGASPKEKLFFGSGTQLSVL.

The V gene is TRBV5-6, the J gene TRBJ2-3, with a tentative D call TRBD2 (7 bases). Germline CDR1 is SGHDT and CDR2 is YYEEEE. The V and J ends lost 0 bases and 6 bases respectively, with 14 bases between them. The CDR3 totals 15 residues. CDR3: CASSLGGGGLDTQYF. In DNA, the CDR3 is TGTGCCAGCAGCTTGGGGGGGGGCGGCTTGGATACGCAGTATTTT.

The chain carries TRBV10-3 and TRBJ2-1, with TRBD1 as a possible D gene (6 bases). Germline lookup yields CDR1 ENHRY and CDR2 SYGVKD. The V end lost 3 bases, the J end lost 0 bases, and 18 bases lay between the germline ends. This CDR3 has 18 amino acids. The chain's CDR3 is CAISEGEGGLYSYNEQFF. The CDR3 DNA reads TGTGCCATCAGTGAAGGCGAAGGGGGTCTCTACTCCTACAATGAGCAGTTCTTC.

The rearrangement joins TRBV6-5 to TRBJ1-1; TRBD1 might be the D (5 bases). Trimming took 7 bases from V and 7 from J, leaving 16 bases between them. This CDR3 has 13 residues. The germline V gene encodes CDR1 MNHEY and CDR2 SVGAGI. The CDR3 loop is CASTRTTIDEAFF. For the CDR3, the DNA is TGTGCCAGCACCCGGACAACGATCGATGAAGCTTTCTTT.

The V and J genes are TRBV21-1 and TRBJ1-5; the D call of TRBD1 is as the table states it, not checked on the DNA. TRBV21-1 is shown as a pseudogene. The CDR3 is 18 residues long. The CDR3 sequence: CASSNRDRERNSNQPQHF. CDR3 coding DNA: TGTGCCAGCAGCAACAGGGACAGGGAGAGGAATAGCAATCAGCCCCAGCATTTT.

This clone has a single count. The V gene is TRBV11-3, the J gene TRBJ2-1; 7 bases are a match to TRBD2. The germline gives CDR1 SGHNT, CDR2 YENEEA. V gave up 2 bases and J gave up 6 bases; unmatched junction bases: 1. There are 13 residues in the CDR3. This CDR3 is CASSLSGGNEQFF. Here the CDR3 DNA reads TGTGCCAGCAGCTTATCGGGGGGCAATGAGCAGTTCTTC.

The chain employs TRBV7-2 and TRBJ1-4, with D perhaps matching TRBD1 (6 bases). Germline V gives CDR1 SGHTA, CDR2 FQGNSA. V dropped 2 bases and J dropped 8 bases, with 27 bases sitting between them. The CDR3 contains 19 residues. The CDR3 bases are TGTGCCAGCAGCTTAAACTTAAGGGTGTCGGACAGCCAAAGAGAAAAACTGTTTTTT. It specifies CASSLNLRVSDSQREKLFF.

This clone was recorded only once. The chain has TRBV9 and TRBJ1-4; 9 bases line up with TRBD1. V was pared by 3 bases and J by 7 bases, with 10 bases of the junction left unmatched. The CDR3 has 16 amino acids. Looked up from germline, CDR1 is SGDLS and CDR2 is YYNGEE. DNA for the CDR3: TGTGCCAGCAGCGGTAGGGCGGACAGGGGTGGTGAAAAACTGTTTTTT. Its protein is CASSGRADRGGEKLFF.

The chain has TRBV30 and TRBJ1-1; D not certain. The CDR3 spans 13 residues. The ends were cut back, 0 bases at V and 1 base at J, with 6 bases in the middle. Per the germline V gene, CDR1 is GTSNPN and CDR2 is SVGIG (reference sequence). CDR3 region: CAWSVYPNTEAFF. For the CDR3, the DNA is TGTGCCTGGAGTGTATATCCGAACACTGAAGCTTTCTTT.

This chain uses TRBV10-3 with TRBJ2-7; D remains ambiguous. The CDR3 totals 12 residues. Germline CDR1 is ENHRY and CDR2 is SYGVKD. Between the trimmed V and J ends, which lost 3 bases and 6 bases, there was a span of 9 bases. CDR3 DNA: TGTGCCATCAGTGAATCCAGTTTCGAGCAGTACTTC. Amino acids: CAISESSFEQYF.